Presented here are 14 T cell receptor beta chains from one specimen sequenced in a study of blood T cell repertoires in COVID-19 (TCRdb year 2020). Libraries were made using the immunoSEQ multiplex PCR assay. As stored in TCRdb, this immuneACCESS dataset retains in-frame rearrangements with V and J assigned. A fraction of the clones does not appear; measured against another copy, unresolved V genes explain less than half of the discrepancy, and the remainder lacks a known reason. Counted in this sample were around 200,000 clones; around 89% of them appeared once. 0.5% to 0.75% of the sample lies in the top ten. Sequencing was done on a sample of peripheral blood. These receptors were collected from a man aged 50-59 years with acute or convalescent COVID-19.

V is TRBV2 and J is TRBJ1-4; D gene uncertain. Germline loops: CDR1 SNHLY, CDR2 FYNNEI. Trimming left V 4 bases short and J 3 bases short, with 12 bases between. The CDR3 loop spans 15 amino acids. CDR3 in amino acids: CASSALGGANEKLFF. Written as DNA, the CDR3 is TGTGCCAGCAGTGCGCTCGGTGGAGCTAATGAAAAACTGTTTTTT.

Here the CDR3 reads CASSIGWATDYEQYF. In DNA, the CDR3 is TGTGCCAGTAGTATAGGCTGGGCCACAGACTACGAGCAGTACTTC. The gene calls are TRBV19 and TRBJ2-7; D unclear. The length of the CDR3 is 15 residues. Germline CDR1 reads LNHDA; CDR2 reads SQIVND (reference sequence). V was trimmed by 1 base and J by 3 bases, leaving 13 bases between them.

The chain uses TRBV19 and TRBJ2-1, with 10 nucleotides matching TRBD1. Germline V lookup: CDR1 LNHDA, CDR2 SQIVND (reference sequence). Trimming removed 6 bases from V and 8 bases from J; junction bases left unmatched: 10. This CDR3 comprises 15 residues. CDR3 coding DNA: TGTGCCAGTAGCCAGGACAGGGGGGTTTTGGATGAGCAGTTCTTC. Amino acids: CASSQDRGVLDEQFF.

The table lists this clone with a count of one. The chain is built from TRBV11-2 and TRBJ1-1; the D is unclear. V dropped 1 base and J dropped 1 base, with 4 bases sitting between them. The CDR3 is 13 amino acids. The V gene's germline CDR1 is SGHAT and CDR2 FQNNGV. CDR3 bases: TGTGCCAGCAGCTTAGTTCGGAACACTGAAGCTTTCTTT. It yields the protein CASSLVRNTEAFF.

The chain employs TRBV29-1 and TRBJ2-5; the D gene is possibly TRBD2 (5 bases). Trimming removed 3 bases from V and 5 bases from J, with 13 bases in between. The CDR3 runs 13 residues. Germline CDR1 is SQVTM and CDR2 is ANQGSEA. The CDR3: CSVDPTRRETQYF. DNA for the CDR3: TGCAGCGTTGACCCCACACGGAGGGAGACCCAGTACTTC.

CDR3 residues: CSVRNGPDTQYF. The DNA of the CDR3 is TGCAGCGTGCGGAACGGTCCAGATACGCAGTATTTT. The chain joins TRBV29-1 to TRBJ2-3; D not resolved. Germline CDR1 reads SQVTM; CDR2 reads ANQGSEA. Trimming took 6 bases from V and 4 from J, leaving 11 bases between them. The length of the CDR3 is 12 residues.

The CDR3 bases are TGTGCCAGCAGTGACATGGCGGGGGCGAATTCACCCCTCCACTTT. Its protein product is CASSDMAGANSPLHF. This chain joins TRBV2 and TRBJ1-6, with TRBD1 as a possible D gene (6 bases). CDR1 and CDR2 (germline): SNHLY, FYNNEI. The CDR3 runs 15 residues. With 3 bases removed from V and 7 bases from J, the gap between germline ends came to 13 bases.

V gene TRBV2 combines with J gene TRBJ2-5, with 10 bases that match TRBD1. Trimming cost V 6 bases and J 1 base; bases outside gene matches: 5. This CDR3 region has 15 residues. From germline, CDR1 is SNHLY and CDR2 FYNNEI. DNA for the CDR3: TGTGCCAGCAGCGGACAGGGGGGCGTCCAAGAGACCCAGTACTTC. It is translated as CASSGQGGVQETQYF.

The chain is built from TRBV28 and TRBJ1-5; D might be TRBD1 (6 bases). Trimming stripped 7 bases from V and 3 bases from J, with 13 bases between. CDR3 length equals 14 residues. Looked up from germline, CDR1 is MDHEN and CDR2 is SYDVKM. Here the CDR3 DNA reads TGTGCCAGCACCGGACAGAGTTTCAATCAGCCCCAGCATTTT. This encodes CASTGQSFNQPQHF.

This clone was seen just once. V usage is TRBV5-4 and J usage is TRBJ1-2; 7 bases match TRBD1. The J segment lost 7 bases and the V segment lost 4 bases, leaving 7 bases of the junction unmatched. The CDR3 consists of 13 residues. Looked up from germline, CDR1 is SGHNT and CDR2 is YYREEE (reference sequence). The CDR3 nucleotides read TGTGCCAGCAGCGGAAGGGGGCAGGGTGGCTACACCTTC. Translating gives CASSGRGQGGYTF. Full variable domain (remainder filled in from reference TRBV5-4 and TRBJ1-2): ETGVTQSPTHLIKTRGQQVTLRCSSQSGHNTVSWYQQALGQGPQFIFQYYREEENGRGNFPPRFSGLQFPNYSSELNVNALELDDSALYLCASSGRGQGGYTFGSGTRLTVV.

The chain uses TRBV6-4 and TRBJ1-6; D is uncertain. V lost 7 bases and J lost 7, with 11 bases in between. The CDR3 covers 13 residues. Germline assignment: CDR1 MRHNA and CDR2 SNTAGT. The CDR3 nucleotides are TGTGCCAGCACTAGACTTCAGAATTCACCCCTCCACTTT. Translation: CASTRLQNSPLHF.

J is TRBJ2-7 and V is TRBV19; the match to TRBD2 covers 7 bases. This CDR3 spans 16 amino acids. V trimming: 6 bases; J trimming: 4 bases; junction bases outside the gene matches: 15. Germline CDR1 is LNHDA and CDR2 is SQIVND (reference sequence). CDR3 DNA sequence: TGTGCCAGTAGCCATCGACTAGCCCTTGCTCCTTACGAGCAGTACTTC. This codes for CASSHRLALAPYEQYF.

The gene calls are TRBV28 and TRBJ1-3, with D hard to call. This CDR3 has 15 residues. Deletions cut 4 bases from V and 0 bases from J, with 10 bases between. Germline assignment: CDR1 MDHEN and CDR2 SYDVKM. CDR3 loop: CASSSAETSGNTIYF. The CDR3 coding sequence is TGTGCCAGCAGTTCTGCAGAAACCTCTGGAAACACCATATATTTT. Looking up the rest from reference TRBV28 and TRBJ1-3 gives the full variable domain: DVKVTQSSRYLVKRTGEKVFLECVQDMDHENMFWYRQDPGLGLRLIYFSYDVKMKEKGDIPEGYSVSREKKERFSLILESASTNQTSMYLCASSSAETSGNTIYFGEGSWLTVV.

V is TRBV9 and J is TRBJ1-6; D remains ambiguous. The germline V and J ends were trimmed by 1 base and 4 bases, with 9 bases remaining between them. The CDR3 is 15 amino acids. Germline V gives CDR1 SGDLS, CDR2 YYNGEE. The CDR3 region is CASSVSSGYNSPLHF. As DNA, the CDR3 is TGTGCCAGCAGCGTATCGTCCGGGTATAATTCACCCCTCCACTTT.